The 20 T cell receptor beta chains given below trace back to one sample, sequenced in a study of blood T cell repertoires in COVID-19. Only in-frame clones appear in the TCRdb table, and some are missing; sequencing was by immunoSEQ multiplex PCR. In the table there are about 160,000 clones, about 90% of which are singletons. The sequencing input was peripheral blood. These receptors were obtained from a young man with COVID-19, enrolled during active disease.

The chain links TRBV3-1 (or the pseudogene TRBV3-2) to TRBJ1-1, with D hard to call. CDR3 length: 13 residues. The V gene's germline CDR1 is LGHDT and CDR2 YNNKEL (reference sequence). V lost 4 bases and J lost 4, with 10 bases in between. In nucleotides, the CDR3 is TGTGCCAGCAGCCGAGGAGTGGGCACTGAAGCTTTCTTT. Protein sequence: CASSRGVGTEAFF.

The V call is TRBV18, the J call TRBJ2-1; D gene uncertain. V gave up 1 base and J gave up 0 bases, with 7 bases separating them. The germline gives CDR1 KGHSH, CDR2 LQKENI. CDR3 length: 15 amino acids. The CDR3: CASSPRSSSYNEQFF. As DNA, the CDR3 is TGTGCCAGCTCACCACGGAGCAGCTCCTACAATGAGCAGTTCTTC.

This chain connects TRBV10-3 to TRBJ2-2, with 9 bases aligning to TRBD2. V shed 0 bases, J shed 6 bases, and the junction held 11 bases outside the gene matches. The CDR3 length is 18 residues. The germline V gene has CDR1 ENHRY and CDR2 SYGVKD. The CDR3 region has the DNA TGTGCCATCAGTGAGTCGGCGGGACTAGCCATGGTCCCCGGGGAGCTGTTTTTT. Its translation is CAISESAGLAMVPGELFF.

V is TRBV27 and J is TRBJ2-5; maybe TRBD2 (6 bases). The CDR3 extends over 14 amino acids. V lost 5 bases and J 0 bases, leaving 10 bases between the germline ends. CDR1 and CDR2 (germline): MNHEY, SMNVEV (reference sequence). In DNA, the CDR3 is TGTGCCAGCAGTGGGGGGACGTACCAAGAGACCCAGTACTTC. It is translated as CASSGGTYQETQYF.

This rearrangement joins TRBV7-2 to TRBJ1-6; D is unclear. The V gene's germline CDR1 is SGHTA and CDR2 FQGNSA. V lost 2 bases and J 0 bases, leaving 14 bases between the germline ends. The CDR3 extends over 18 amino acids. CDR3 loop: CASSLSQKIRSYNSPLHF. The CDR3 DNA follows: TGTGCCAGCAGCTTAAGTCAGAAGATCCGCTCCTATAATTCACCCCTCCACTTT.

This chain joins TRBV7-2 and TRBJ2-5, with 12 nucleotides matching TRBD2. The CDR3 runs 19 residues. Germline trimming cut 4 bases from V and 2 bases from J; bases unmatched to any gene: 14. Germline loops: CDR1 SGHTA, CDR2 FQGNSA. CDR3 sequence: CASSSSSLAGGRQQETQYF. CDR3 coding DNA: TGTGCCAGCAGCTCGTCGTCCCTAGCGGGAGGGCGGCAGCAAGAGACCCAGTACTTC.

The rearrangement joins TRBV5-1 to TRBJ1-5, with D unresolved. This CDR3 is built from 15 residues. CDR1 and CDR2 from the germline V gene are SGHRS and YFSETQ. V lost 0 bases to trimming and J lost 7 bases, with 14 bases between them. CDR3 DNA sequence: TGCGCCAGCAGCTTGGCTCCCGGGGTTGAACAGCCCCAGCATTTT. It codes for CASSLAPGVEQPQHF.

This rearrangement joins TRBV28 to TRBJ2-7; TRBD2 might be the D (6 bases). Trimming took 3 bases from V and 2 from J, leaving 11 bases between them. The CDR3 is 14 residues long. Germline CDR1 and CDR2: MDHEN and SYDVKM. CDR3 sequence: CASSLGGSPYEQYF. The CDR3 nucleotides read TGTGCCAGCAGTTTGGGGGGATCTCCCTACGAGCAGTACTTC.

This clone appeared a single time. The chain is built from TRBV5-1 and TRBJ2-2, with D possibly being TRBD2 (5 bases). V was shortened by 5 bases and J by 2 bases, with 10 bases between the two germline ends. Germline CDR1 reads SGHRS; CDR2 reads YFSETQ. This CDR3 contains 14 residues. The chain's CDR3 is CASSQDSNTGELFF. CDR3 DNA: TGCGCCAGCAGTCAGGACTCTAACACCGGGGAGCTGTTTTTT.

The chain has TRBV27 and TRBJ1-5, with D unresolved. CDR3 size: 15 residues. The V and J ends lost 0 bases and 0 bases respectively, with 6 bases between them. Germline assignment: CDR1 MNHEY and CDR2 SMNVEV (reference sequence). CDR3 DNA: TGTGCCAGCAGTTTATCACATGATAGCAATCAGCCCCAGCATTTT. Amino acid sequence: CASSLSHDSNQPQHF.

For this clone: At one end, the junction sequence differs from germline, possibly due to a read error. The rearrangement joins TRBV3-1 (or the pseudogene TRBV3-2) to TRBJ1-6, with TRBD1 matching 12 bases. The V gene's germline CDR1 is LGHDT and CDR2 YNNKEL (reference sequence). This CDR3 is 17 amino acids long. In DNA form, the CDR3 reads TGTGCCAGCAGCCCCCGGGACAGGGGGCCTAGGAATTCACCCCTCTACTTT. Amino acids: CASSPRDRGPRNSPLYF.

J is TRBJ2-7 and V is TRBV7-8; 8 bases match TRBD1. The length of the CDR3 is 15 residues. Germline values: CDR1 SGHVS, CDR2 FQNEAQ. V shed 1 base, J shed 2 bases, and the junction held 4 bases outside the gene matches. In DNA form, the CDR3 reads TGTGCCAGCAGCTTAGGGGGCAGGGGGCCCTACGAGCAGTACTTC. Protein product: CASSLGGRGPYEQYF.

This chain's CDR3 is CASRTRRLVDTEAFF. The CDR3 DNA sequence: TGTGCCAGCCGTACGAGGCGACTGGTAGACACTGAAGCTTTCTTT. V is TRBV2 and J is TRBJ1-1; no clear D. The V gene lost 8 bases and the J gene lost 3 bases, with 19 bases spanning the gap. Per germline, CDR1 SNHLY and CDR2 FYNNEI. The CDR3 runs to 15 residues.

The rearrangement uses TRBV25-1 and TRBJ1-2; D uncertain. V gave up 1 base and J gave up 2 bases, with 8 bases separating them. The CDR3 extends over 14 amino acids. Germline CDR1 reads MGHDK; CDR2 reads SYGVNS. CDR3 in DNA: TGTGCCAGCAGTGAATCGGGTCCAAACTATGGCTACACCTTC. Amino acid sequence: CASSESGPNYGYTF.

The chain is built from TRBV27 and TRBJ1-4; TRBD1 matches at 7 bases. Germline V gives CDR1 MNHEY, CDR2 SMNVEV (reference sequence). There are 15 residues in the CDR3. V lost 1 base and J lost 3; bases outside the gene matches: 2. CDR3 in amino acids: CASSLWGTANEKLFF. The CDR3 DNA is TGTGCCAGCAGTTTATGGGGGACAGCTAATGAAAAACTGTTTTTT.

This chain uses TRBV9 with TRBJ2-1; D ambiguous. CDR1 is SGDLS and CDR2 is YYNGEE in the germline V gene. This CDR3 has 14 amino acids. V was clipped by 4 bases and J by 0 bases, with 8 bases between them. The CDR3 region is CASSPLSSYNEQFF. The DNA for the CDR3 is TGTGCCAGCAGCCCTCTTTCCTCCTACAATGAGCAGTTCTTC.

V and J are TRBV9 and TRBJ2-1, with D possibly being TRBD2 (6 bases). Germline values: CDR1 SGDLS, CDR2 YYNGEE. V dropped 3 bases and J dropped 13 bases, with 20 bases sitting between them. The CDR3 is made up of 14 amino acids. CDR3 residues: CASSAPQAGLHQFF. CDR3 bases: TGTGCCAGCAGCGCACCTCAAGCAGGACTACACCAGTTCTTC.

Only one count was recorded for this clone. The chain joins TRBV29-1 to TRBJ1-5, with D possibly matching TRBD1 (5 bases). Trimming cost V 5 bases and J 6 bases, with 14 bases left between them. Germline CDR1 is SQVTM and CDR2 is ANQGSEA. The CDR3 spans 13 residues. The DNA of the CDR3 is TGCAGCGTTTTGGTAGGGGAGGGTCAGCCCCAGCATTTT. This encodes CSVLVGEGQPQHF.

The J gene is TRBJ2-1, the V gene TRBV9; the D gene is possibly TRBD1 (6 bases). Trimming removed 6 bases from V and 9 bases from J, with 22 bases in between. Germline V CDR1 and CDR2: SGDLS, YYNGEE. The CDR3 covers 15 residues. In DNA, the CDR3 is TGTGCCAGCACCCTGACGGGCAGGGGCGAGGGTGAGCAGTTCTTC. Amino acid sequence: CASTLTGRGEGEQFF.

The chain uses TRBV9 and TRBJ2-7; 9 bases line up with TRBD2. The germline V gene has CDR1 SGDLS and CDR2 YYNGEE. V shed 4 bases, J shed 3 bases, and the junction held 8 bases outside the gene matches. This CDR3 spans 15 amino acids. CDR3 nucleotide sequence: TGTGCCAGCAGCCCCGGAAGCGGGGGGCTCTACGAGCAGTACTTC. Translation: CASSPGSGGLYEQYF.